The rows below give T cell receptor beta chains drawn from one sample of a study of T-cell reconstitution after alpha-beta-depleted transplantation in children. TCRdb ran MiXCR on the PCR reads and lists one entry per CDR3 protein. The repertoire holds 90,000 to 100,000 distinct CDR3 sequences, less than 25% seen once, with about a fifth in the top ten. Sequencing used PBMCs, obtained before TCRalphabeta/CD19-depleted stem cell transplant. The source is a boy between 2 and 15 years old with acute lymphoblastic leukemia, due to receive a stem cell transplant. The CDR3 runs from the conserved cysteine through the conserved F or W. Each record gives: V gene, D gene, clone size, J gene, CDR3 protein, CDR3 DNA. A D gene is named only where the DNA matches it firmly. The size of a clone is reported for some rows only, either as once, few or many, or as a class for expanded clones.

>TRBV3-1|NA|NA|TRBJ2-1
CASSQDLPDRANEQFF
TGTGCCAGCAGCCAAGACCTTCCGGACAGAGCCAATGAGCAGTTCTTC
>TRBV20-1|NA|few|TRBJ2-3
CSAKSTDTQYF
TGCAGTGCTAAAAGCACAGATACGCAGTATTTT
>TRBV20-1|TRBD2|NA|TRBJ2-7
CSARTSGGAYEQYF
TGCAGTGCTAGGACTAGCGGAGGGGCCTACGAGCAGTACTTC
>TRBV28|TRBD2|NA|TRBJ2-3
CASSPNAGTSGGAVADTQYF
TGTGCCAGCAGTCCCAACGCCGGGACTAGCGGAGGGGCCGTTGCAGATACGCAGTATTTT
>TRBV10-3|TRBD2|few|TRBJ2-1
CAISPTSSGGHNEQFF
TGTGCCATCAGTCCCACTTCTAGCGGAGGGCACAATGAGCAGTTCTTC
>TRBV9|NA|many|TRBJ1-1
CASSVEQGNTEAFF
TGTGCCAGCAGCGTAGAACAGGGAAACACTGAAGCTTTCTTT
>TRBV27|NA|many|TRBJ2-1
CASSFGTNYNEQFF
TGTGCCAGCAGTTTCGGCACCAACTACAATGAGCAGTTCTTC
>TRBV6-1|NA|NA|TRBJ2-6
CASSATWGSGANVLTF
TGTGCCAGCAGCGCGACGTGGGGCTCTGGGGCCAACGTCCTGACTTTC
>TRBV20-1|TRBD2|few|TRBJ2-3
CSAREVGTSGADTQYF
TGCAGTGCTAGAGAGGTCGGTACTAGCGGGGCAGATACGCAGTATTTT
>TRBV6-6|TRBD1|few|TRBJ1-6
CAIRQGETLHF
TGTGCCATTAGACAGGGCGAGACCCTCCACTTT
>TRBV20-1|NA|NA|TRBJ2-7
CSASRLATNYEQYF
TGCAGTGCTAGTCGTTTGGCGACAAACTACGAGCAGTACTTC
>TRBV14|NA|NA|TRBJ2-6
CASSLLTASGANVLTF
TGTGCCAGCAGCCTCCTAACAGCCTCTGGGGCCAACGTCCTGACTTTC
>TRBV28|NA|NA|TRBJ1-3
CASSRRDTIYF
TGTGCCAGCAGTCGAAGGGACACCATATATTTT
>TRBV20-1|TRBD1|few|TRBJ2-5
CSAGQGAPETQYF
TGCAGTGCTGGACAGGGGGCTCCAGAGACCCAGTACTTC
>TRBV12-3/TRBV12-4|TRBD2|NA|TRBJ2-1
CASSLGSGSHNEQFF
TGTGCCAGCAGTTTAGGTAGCGGGAGTCACAATGAGCAGTTCTTC
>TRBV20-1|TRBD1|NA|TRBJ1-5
CSARVAGGTGVNQTQHF
TGCAGTGCTAGAGTCGCTGGTGGGACAGGAGTTAATCAGACCCAGCATTTT
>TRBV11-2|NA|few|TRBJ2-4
CASSPSSF
TGTGCCAGCAGCCCCTCGTCCTTC
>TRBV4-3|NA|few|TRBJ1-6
CASSQNGAISSGSPLHF
TGCGCCAGCAGCCAAAACGGGGCAATTTCATCGGGTTCACCCCTCCACTTT
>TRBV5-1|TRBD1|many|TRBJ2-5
CASSRKLGQVERETQYF
TGCGCCAGCAGCCGAAAGTTGGGACAGGTGGAAAGGGAGACCCAGTACTTC
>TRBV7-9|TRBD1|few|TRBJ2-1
CASSFRDREQFF
TGTGCCAGCAGCTTCCGGGACAGGGAGCAGTTCTTC
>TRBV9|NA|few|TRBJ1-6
CASSVEGASSPLHF
TGTGCCAGCAGCGTAGAGGGCGCCAGCTCACCCCTCCACTTT
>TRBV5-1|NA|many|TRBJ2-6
CASSWSGASGANVLTF
TGCGCCAGCAGCTGGAGCGGAGCCTCTGGGGCCAACGTCCTGACTTTC
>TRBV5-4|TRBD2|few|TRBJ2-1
CASSSLAGGPQFF
TGTGCCAGCAGCTCGTTAGCGGGAGGCCCACAGTTCTTC
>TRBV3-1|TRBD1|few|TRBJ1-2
CASSQADRTGYTF
TGTGCCAGCAGCCAAGCGGACAGGACGGGCTACACCTTC
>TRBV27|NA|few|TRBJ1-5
CASSSGGFGNQPQHF
TGTGCCAGCAGTTCCGGGGGATTCGGCAATCAGCCCCAGCATTTT
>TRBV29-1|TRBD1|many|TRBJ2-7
CSASDRANEQYF
TGCAGCGCCTCGGACAGGGCCAACGAGCAGTACTTC
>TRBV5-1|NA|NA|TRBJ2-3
CASTLSGVRSDTQYF
TGCGCCAGCACCCTCAGCGGAGTTCGGTCGGATACGCAGTATTTT
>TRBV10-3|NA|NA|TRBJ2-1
CAIDAGNEQFF
TGTGCCATCGACGCAGGGAATGAGCAGTTCTTC
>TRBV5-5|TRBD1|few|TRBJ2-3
CASSSQGAGDTQYF
TGTGCCAGCAGCTCACAGGGGGCTGGAGATACGCAGTATTTT
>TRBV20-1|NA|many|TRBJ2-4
CSARDGSSANIQYF
TGCAGTGCTAGAGATGGGTCTAGCGCAAACATTCAGTACTTC
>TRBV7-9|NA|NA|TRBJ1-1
CASSLFPGLNTEAFF
TGTGCCAGCAGCTTATTCCCAGGCTTGAACACTGAAGCTTTCTTT
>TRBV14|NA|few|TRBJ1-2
CASSQRGGVYGYTF
TGTGCCAGCAGCCAAAGGGGCGGTGTATATGGCTACACCTTC
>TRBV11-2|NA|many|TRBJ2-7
CASSLMRSSYEQYF
TGTGCCAGCAGCTTAATGAGGAGCTCCTACGAGCAGTACTTC
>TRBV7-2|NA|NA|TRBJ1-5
CASSLAARSPRPQHF
TGTGCCAGCAGCTTAGCGGCCCGGTCACCTAGGCCCCAGCATTTT
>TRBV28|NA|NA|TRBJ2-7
CASSGAGAQAARGEQYF
TGTGCCAGCAGTGGGGCAGGGGCTCAGGCAGCCCGAGGCGAGCAGTACTTC
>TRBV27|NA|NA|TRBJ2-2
CASAAGRAAAGELFF
TGTGCCAGCGCGGCGGGTCGAGCGGCCGCCGGGGAGCTGTTTTTT
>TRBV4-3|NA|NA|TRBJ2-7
CASSQEGTLSSYEQYF
TGCGCCAGCAGCCAAGAAGGGACCCTGAGCTCCTACGAGCAGTACTTC
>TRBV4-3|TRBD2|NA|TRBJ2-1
CASSRSLADSSYNEQFF
TGCGCCAGCAGCCGGTCACTAGCGGATAGCTCCTACAATGAGCAGTTCTTC
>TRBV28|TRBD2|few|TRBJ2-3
CASSFELAETDTQYF
TGTGCCAGCAGTTTCGAACTAGCGGAAACAGATACGCAGTATTTT
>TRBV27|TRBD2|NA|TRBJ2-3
CASSSRLAGEGDTQYF
TGTGCCAGCAGTAGTAGACTAGCGGGGGAAGGGGATACGCAGTATTTT
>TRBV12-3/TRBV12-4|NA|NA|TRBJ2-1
CASSVLSGGRHNEQFF
TGTGCCAGCAGTGTCCTTAGCGGAGGGAGACACAATGAGCAGTTCTTC